These T cell receptor beta chains were read from a single sample in a study of blood T cells in healthy people across ages. TCRdb redid the calling of the 5' RACE reads with MiXCR, one entry per CDR3 protein. This repertoire shows 1.5 million or so distinct CDR3 sequences, 42% found once; its top ten account for roughly 3.7%. Sample: blood. Every receptor here comes from a woman aged 18-29 years in good health. Each CDR3 is given with its conserved first and last residue. The D gene is left open where the match is weak. The listing skips clone size in some rows; elsewhere it reads once, few, many or a size class.

TRBJ1-4	few	TRBV6-6	-	TGTGCCAGCAGGGCCGGGGGGGGTGATGAAAAACTGTTTTTT	CASRAGGGDEKLFF
TRBJ2-5	-	TRBV3-1	-	TGTGCCAGCAGCCACGCAACCTCCAGCGGGCAACAGACCCAGTACTTC	CASSHATSSGQQTQYF
TRBJ2-1	-	TRBV28	-	TGTGCCAGCAGGCTGGGAGGATATGAGCAGTTCTTC	CASRLGGYEQFF
TRBJ1-6	-	TRBV9	-	TGTGCCAGCAGCCCCGGGGATAATTCACCCCTCCACTTT	CASSPGDNSPLHF
TRBJ1-2	-	TRBV6-6	-	TGTGCCAGCAGATTTACAGGGTCTTATGGCTACACCTTC	CASRFTGSYGYTF
TRBJ2-7	few	TRBV4-3	TRBD1	TGCGCCAGCAGCCGCACCCTAACCAGGGGGCCCTACGAGCAGTACTTC	CASSRTLTRGPYEQYF
TRBJ2-3	-	TRBV24-1	TRBD1	TGTGCCACCAGTGACCCCCGACAGGGTAGTACAGATACGCAGTATTTT	CATSDPRQGSTDTQYF
TRBJ2-5	-	TRBV20-1	TRBD1	TGCAGTGCTAGAGATCATGCAGGGGGACGCCCAGAGACCCAGTACTTC	CSARDHAGGRPETQYF
TRBJ2-5	-	TRBV7-2	TRBD2	TGTGCCAGCAGTACGGGACTAGCAGTGGAGACCCAGTACTTC	CASSTGLAVETQYF
TRBJ1-5	few	TRBV7-2	TRBD1	TGTGCCAGCAGCCCAGGGGGTCCCGATCAGCCCCAGCATTTT	CASSPGGPDQPQHF
TRBJ1-6	once	TRBV6-6	-	TGTGCCAGCACCACGGGCGACGGCGCCCATAATTCACCCCTCCACTTT	CASTTGDGAHNSPLHF
TRBJ2-1	few	TRBV4-3	-	TGCGCCAGCAGCCAGGGCCCCTCGGGTGAGCAGTTCTTC	CASSQGPSGEQFF
TRBJ1-4	-	TRBV7-9	-	TGTGCCAGCAGCTTACACGGGGGTCAGGAAAAACTGTTTTTT	CASSLHGGQEKLFF
TRBJ2-1	-	TRBV20-1	-	TGCAGTGCGCCAGCTATCAATGAGCAGTTCTTC	CSAPAINEQFF
TRBJ1-1	few	TRBV29-1	-	TGCAGCGTGCGGGGGGCGGAGAACACTGAAGCTTTCTTT	CSVRGAENTEAFF
TRBJ2-3	few	TRBV4-3	TRBD2	TGCGCCAGCAGCCTGCGCAGGACTAGCGGGGGCATCACAGATACGCAGTATTTT	CASSLRRTSGGITDTQYF
TRBJ2-2	-	TRBV28	-	TGTGCCAGCAGTTTCTCGGACATTCCCGGGGAGCTGTTTTTT	CASSFSDIPGELFF
TRBJ2-1	-	TRBV21-1	-	TGTGCCAGCAGCATAAGGGACACTGAGGCGTACAATGAGCAGTTCTTC	CASSIRDTEAYNEQFF
TRBJ2-3	-	TRBV20-1	-	TGCAGTGCTCAATACGGGGGAGTATGGGCAGATACGCAGTATTTT	CSAQYGGVWADTQYF
TRBJ2-7	many	TRBV7-2	-	TGTGCTAGCAGCCCGGGCGTACCCTACGAGCAGTACTTC	CASSPGVPYEQYF
TRBJ1-5	-	TRBV12-3/TRBV12-4	-	TGTGCCAGCAGTACCCACCCTAGCAATCAGCCCCAGCATTTT	CASSTHPSNQPQHF
TRBJ1-1	-	TRBV7-9	-	TGTGCCAGCACCCCTCGGAACACTGAAGCTTTCTTT	CASTPRNTEAFF
TRBJ2-5	-	TRBV29-1	TRBD1	TGCAGCGCCAGGACAGGGTGGAATGAGCAGTACTTC	CSARTGWNEQYF
TRBJ2-3	-	TRBV4-3	TRBD2	TGCGCCAGCGGCCAAGGGCAAGCGGGAGTGCAAGATACGCAGTATTTT	CASGQGQAGVQDTQYF
TRBJ1-2	-	TRBV7-2	-	TGTGCCAGCAGCTTAGCTCTCCTCTCTTACGGCTACACCTTC	CASSLALLSYGYTF
TRBJ1-2	many	TRBV5-1	-	TGTGCCAGCAGTTCAGGGGACTATGGCTACACCTTC	CASSSGDYGYTF
TRBJ1-2	once	TRBV13	-	TGTGCCAGCAGCTTAGCGCGGCAGGCGAGCGATGGCTACACCTTC	CASSLARQASDGYTF
TRBJ1-2	few	TRBV12-3/TRBV12-4	-	TGTGCCAGCAGTGCATATTCAACAGCAGACTATGGCTACACCTTC	CASSAYSTADYGYTF
TRBJ1-4	once	TRBV15	-	TGTGCCACCAGCATCTCGTGGGGGGCAACTAATGAAAAACTGTTTTTT	CATSISWGATNEKLFF
TRBJ1-1	-	TRBV20-1	-	TGCAGTGCCATGAATCCGAACACTGAAGCTTTCTTT	CSAMNPNTEAFF
TRBJ2-1	-	TRBV9	-	TGTGCCAGCGGACGTCGAGGGCCCTACAATGAGCAGTTCTTC	CASGRRGPYNEQFF
TRBJ2-2	-	TRBV29-1	-	TGCAGCGTTACGTCAGGAGCGAAGGGCGGGGAGCTGTTTTTT	CSVTSGAKGGELFF
TRBJ2-1	-	TRBV18	-	TGTGCCAGCTCACTTCGGTCGTCCTATGGGAATGAGCAGTTCTTC	CASSLRSSYGNEQFF
TRBJ2-7	few	TRBV29-1	-	TGCAGCGTTGACGGCCAGGGGCGATACGAGCAGTACTTC	CSVDGQGRYEQYF
TRBJ2-2	-	TRBV7-2	-	TGTGCCAGCAGCTCACCTAGCATTCCCGGGGAGCTGTTTTTT	CASSSPSIPGELFF
TRBJ2-4	few	TRBV15	-	TGTGCCACCAGCAGAGATGATGGTCACATTCAGTACTTC	CATSRDDGHIQYF
TRBJ2-3	-	TRBV12-3/TRBV12-4	TRBD2	TGTGCCAGCAGTTTTTCCGCGGGGGGCCTTTTGGGAGATACGCAGTATTTT	CASSFSAGGLLGDTQYF
TRBJ2-5	-	TRBV7-2	-	TGTGCCAGCAGCTTAGCTTCTCTAGCAAATGAGCAGTACTTC	CASSLASLANEQYF
TRBJ2-7	-	TRBV7-9	TRBD2	TGTGCCAGCAGCGGGGTGGGTCTAGCGGCCTACAATGAGCAGTACTTC	CASSGVGLAAYNEQYF
TRBJ1-2	few	TRBV20-1	-	TGCAGTCCAAACCGAGCACAGCCCGGCGACTATGGCTACACCTTC	CSPNRAQPGDYGYTF